A selection of T cell receptor beta chains follows, all from one sample in a study of T-cell reconstitution after alpha-beta-depleted transplantation in children. TCRdb itself ran the PCR reads through MiXCR, one entry per CDR3 protein. Of more than 150,000 distinct CDR3 sequences listed, approximately 14% were seen once; the top ten hold 13%. The sample here was PBMCs from the stem cell graft donor, taken from the stem cell graft. These receptors all stem from a human donor who donated a stem cell graft to a child with acute lymphoblastic leukemia. CDR3s include the opening cysteine and the closing phenylalanine or tryptophan. A D gene is named only where the DNA matches it firmly. Some rows mark clone size as missing; the rest say once, few, many or name a class of expanded clone.

V gene,clone size,J gene,D gene,CDR3 DNA,CDR3 protein
TRBV10-3,many,TRBJ2-2,.,TGTGCCATCACCCGGGCTCCCCCCACCGGGGAGCTGTTTTTT,CAITRAPPTGELFF
TRBV6-1,many,TRBJ2-2,TRBD2,TGTGCCAGCAGGACTAGCGGGGAGAACACCGGGGAGCTGTTTTTT,CASRTSGENTGELFF
TRBV12-3/TRBV12-4,many,TRBJ1-5,.,TGTGCCAGCAGTTTATTTCAAAATCAGCCCCAGCATTTT,CASSLFQNQPQHF
TRBV20-1,many,TRBJ2-2,.,TGCAGTGCTAGGCACGGCCGGGGTAACGGGGAGCTGTTTTTT,CSARHGRGNGELFF
TRBV30,many,TRBJ1-1,.,TGTGCCTGGACTGCGGGGATACCCACTGAAGCTTTCTTT,CAWTAGIPTEAFF
TRBV7-9,many,TRBJ2-3,.,TGTGCCAGCAGTGACGGAGGCACAGATACGCAGTATTTT,CASSDGGTDTQYF
TRBV6-2/TRBV6-3,many,TRBJ2-7,TRBD2,TGTGCCAGCACGGCGGGAGGGGAGTACGAGCAGTACTTC,CASTAGGEYEQYF
TRBV5-4,.,TRBJ1-5,.,TGTGCCAGCATTTCCCATCAGCCCCAGCATTTT,CASISHQPQHF
TRBV18,.,TRBJ2-7,TRBD1,TGTGCCAGCTCACCACGGGGGACAGGTACCCACGAGCAGTACTTC,CASSPRGTGTHEQYF
TRBV7-8,few,TRBJ2-1,.,TGTGCCAGCAGCTCCTCTTCCGGCGGAGGTTACAATGAGCAGTTCTTC,CASSSSSGGGYNEQFF
TRBV27,.,TRBJ2-7,.,TGTGCCAGCAGTTTATCCCCGTTCCTTATCTACGAGCAGTACTTC,CASSLSPFLIYEQYF
TRBV28,many,TRBJ2-3,.,TGTGCCAGCAGTTCTCCTGTGGGAGCGGGTGGCACAGATACGCAGTATTTT,CASSSPVGAGGTDTQYF
TRBV5-6,many,TRBJ2-4,TRBD2,TGTGCCAGCAGCTTACCAGTACCGGGACTAGCGGGAGGAACGGACTTC,CASSLPVPGLAGGTDF
TRBV18,.,TRBJ2-3,TRBD2,TGTGCCAGCTCACCACCCTGGCGGGAGGGCAGGAATACGCAGTATTTT,CASSPPWREGRNTQYF
TRBV24-1,.,TRBJ2-4,.,TGTGCGACCAGTGATTCCGATAAAAGGGGACCGTCAGCTCATTTAGCCAAAAACATTCAGTACTTC,CATSDSDKRGPSAHLAKNIQYF
TRBV24-1,few,TRBJ2-2,TRBD1,TGTGCCACCAGTGACCCTGAGACAGGGGCCACCGGGGAGCTGTTTTTT,CATSDPETGATGELFF
TRBV12-3/TRBV12-4,many,TRBJ1-1,.,TGTGCCAGCAGTTTTTCCGGGACACCGAACACTGAAGCTTTCTTT,CASSFSGTPNTEAFF
TRBV5-1,many,TRBJ2-1,.,TGCGCCAGCAGCTTGGATTTCCGGAGCTCCTACAATGAGCAGTTCTTC,CASSLDFRSSYNEQFF
TRBV7-9,many,TRBJ1-1,.,TGTGCCAGCAGCCCAGGTTTGGCTGAAGCTTTCTTT,CASSPGLAEAFF